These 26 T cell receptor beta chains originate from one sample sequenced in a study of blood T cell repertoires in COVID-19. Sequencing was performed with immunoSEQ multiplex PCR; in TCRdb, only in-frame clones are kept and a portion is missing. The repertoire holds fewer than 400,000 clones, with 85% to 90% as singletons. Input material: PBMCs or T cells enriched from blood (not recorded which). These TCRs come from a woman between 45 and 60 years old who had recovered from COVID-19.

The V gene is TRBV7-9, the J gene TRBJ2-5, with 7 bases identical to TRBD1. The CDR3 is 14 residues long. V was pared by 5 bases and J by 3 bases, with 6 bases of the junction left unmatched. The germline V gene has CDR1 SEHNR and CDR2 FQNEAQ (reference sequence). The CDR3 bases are TGTGCCAGCAGCCCCCGGGACAGTAAAGAGACCCAGTACTTC. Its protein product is CASSPRDSKETQYF.

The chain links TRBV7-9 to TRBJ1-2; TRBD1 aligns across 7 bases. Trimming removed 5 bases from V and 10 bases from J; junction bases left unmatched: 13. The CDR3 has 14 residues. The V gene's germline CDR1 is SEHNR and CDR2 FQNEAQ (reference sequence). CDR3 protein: CASSPADGRGAYTF. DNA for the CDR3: TGTGCCAGCAGCCCAGCAGATGGCAGGGGGGCCTACACCTTC.

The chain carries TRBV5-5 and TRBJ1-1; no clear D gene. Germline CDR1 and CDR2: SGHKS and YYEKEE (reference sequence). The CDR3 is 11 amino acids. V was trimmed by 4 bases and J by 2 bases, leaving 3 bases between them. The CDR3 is CASSLNTEAFF. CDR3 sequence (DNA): TGTGCCAGCAGCCTAAACACTGAAGCTTTCTTT.

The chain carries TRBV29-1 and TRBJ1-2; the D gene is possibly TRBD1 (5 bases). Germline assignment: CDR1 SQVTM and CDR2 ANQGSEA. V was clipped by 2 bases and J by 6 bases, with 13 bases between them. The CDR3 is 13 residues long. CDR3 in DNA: TGCAGCGTTGAATCGGGGGGTGGAGATGGCTACACCTTC. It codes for CSVESGGGDGYTF. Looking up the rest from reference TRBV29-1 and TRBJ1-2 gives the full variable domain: SAVISQKPSRDICQRGTSLTIQCQVDSQVTMMFWYRQQPGQSLTLIATANQGSEATYESGFVIDKFPISRPNLTFSTLTVSNMSPEDSSIYLCSVESGGGDGYTFGSGTRLTVV.

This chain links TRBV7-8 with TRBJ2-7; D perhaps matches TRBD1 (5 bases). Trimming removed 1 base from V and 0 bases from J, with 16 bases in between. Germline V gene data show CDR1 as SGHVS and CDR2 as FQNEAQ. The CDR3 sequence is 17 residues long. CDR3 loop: CASSLVLGQVSSYEQYF. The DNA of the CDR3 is TGTGCCAGCAGCTTAGTATTGGGGCAGGTCAGCTCCTACGAGCAGTACTTC.

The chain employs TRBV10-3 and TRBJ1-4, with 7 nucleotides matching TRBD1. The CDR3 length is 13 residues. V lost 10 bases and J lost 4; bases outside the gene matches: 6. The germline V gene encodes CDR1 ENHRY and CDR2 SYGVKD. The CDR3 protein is CATRGRVNEKLFF. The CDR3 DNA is TGTGCCACTAGGGGGCGGGTTAATGAAAAACTGTTTTTT.

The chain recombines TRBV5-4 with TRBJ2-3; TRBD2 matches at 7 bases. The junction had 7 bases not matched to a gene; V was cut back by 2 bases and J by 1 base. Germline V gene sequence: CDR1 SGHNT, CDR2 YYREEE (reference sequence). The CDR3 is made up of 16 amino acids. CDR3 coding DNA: TGTGCCAGCAGCTTCCTTACGAGCGGGGGCACAGATACGCAGTATTTT. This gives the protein CASSFLTSGGTDTQYF.

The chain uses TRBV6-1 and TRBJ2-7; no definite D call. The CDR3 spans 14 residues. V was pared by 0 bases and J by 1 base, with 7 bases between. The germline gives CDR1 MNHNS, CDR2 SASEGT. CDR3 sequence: CASSEAMASYEQYF. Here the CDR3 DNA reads TGTGCCAGCAGTGAAGCTATGGCTTCCTACGAGCAGTACTTC.

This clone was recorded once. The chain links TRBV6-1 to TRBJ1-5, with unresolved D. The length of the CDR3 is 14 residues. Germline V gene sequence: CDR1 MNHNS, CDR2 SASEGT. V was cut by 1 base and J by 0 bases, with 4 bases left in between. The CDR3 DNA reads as TGTGCCAGCAGTGAAGTAAATAGCAATCAGCCCCAGCATTTT. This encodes CASSEVNSNQPQHF.

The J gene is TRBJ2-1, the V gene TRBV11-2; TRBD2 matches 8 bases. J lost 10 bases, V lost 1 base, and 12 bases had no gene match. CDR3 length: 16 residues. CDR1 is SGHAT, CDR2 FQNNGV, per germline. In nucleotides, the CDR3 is TGTGCCAGCAGCTTAGTTGACGGGGGGGCCGGTTCGGAGCAGTTCTTC. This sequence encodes CASSLVDGGAGSEQFF.

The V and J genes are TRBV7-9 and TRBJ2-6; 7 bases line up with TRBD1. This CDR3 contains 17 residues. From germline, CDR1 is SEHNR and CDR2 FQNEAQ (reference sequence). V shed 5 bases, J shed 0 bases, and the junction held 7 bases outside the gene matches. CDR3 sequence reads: CASSAPGQISGANVLTF. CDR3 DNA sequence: TGTGCCAGCAGCGCACCGGGACAGATCTCTGGGGCCAACGTCCTGACTTTC.

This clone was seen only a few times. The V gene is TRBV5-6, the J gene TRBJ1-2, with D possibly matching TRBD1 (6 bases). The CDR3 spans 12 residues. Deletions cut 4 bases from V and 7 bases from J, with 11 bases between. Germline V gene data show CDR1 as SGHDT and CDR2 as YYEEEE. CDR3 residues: CASSPTGTGYTF. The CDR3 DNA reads TGTGCCAGCAGCCCAACAGGGACTGGCTACACCTTC.

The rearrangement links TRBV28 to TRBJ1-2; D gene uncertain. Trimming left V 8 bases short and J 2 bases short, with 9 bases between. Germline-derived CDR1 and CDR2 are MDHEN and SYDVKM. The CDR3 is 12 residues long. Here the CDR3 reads CASLEANYGYTF. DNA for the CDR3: TGTGCCAGCCTTGAAGCGAACTATGGCTACACCTTC.

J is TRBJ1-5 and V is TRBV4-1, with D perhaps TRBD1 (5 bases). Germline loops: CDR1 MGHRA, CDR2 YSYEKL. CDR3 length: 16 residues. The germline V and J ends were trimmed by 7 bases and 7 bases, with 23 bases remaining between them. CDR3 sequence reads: CASTQEEFVRGQPQHF. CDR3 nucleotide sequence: TGCGCCAGCACCCAGGAAGAATTTGTTAGGGGACAGCCCCAGCATTTT.

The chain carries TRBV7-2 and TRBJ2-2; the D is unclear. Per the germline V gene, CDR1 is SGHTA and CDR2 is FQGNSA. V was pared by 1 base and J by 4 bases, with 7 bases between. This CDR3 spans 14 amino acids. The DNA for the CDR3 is TGTGCCAGCAGCTTAGGGCCGGGCACCGGGGAGCTGTTTTTT. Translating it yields CASSLGPGTGELFF.

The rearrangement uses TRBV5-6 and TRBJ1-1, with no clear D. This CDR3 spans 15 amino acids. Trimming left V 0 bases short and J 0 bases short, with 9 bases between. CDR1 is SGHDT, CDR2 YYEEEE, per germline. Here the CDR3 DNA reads TGTGCCAGCAGCTTGGGTCTAATAATGAACACTGAAGCTTTCTTT. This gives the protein CASSLGLIMNTEAFF. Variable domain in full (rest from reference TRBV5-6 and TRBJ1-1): DAGVTQSPTHLIKTRGQQVTLRCSPKSGHDTVSWYQQALGQGPQFIFQYYEEEERQRGNFPDRFSGHQFPNYSSELNVNALLLGDSALYLCASSLGLIMNTEAFFGQGTRLTVV.

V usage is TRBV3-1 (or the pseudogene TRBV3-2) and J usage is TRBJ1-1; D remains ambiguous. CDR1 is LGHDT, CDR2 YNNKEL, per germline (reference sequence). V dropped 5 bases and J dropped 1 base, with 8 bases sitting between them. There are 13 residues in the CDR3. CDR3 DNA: TGTGCCAGCAGCATCACACAGAACACTGAAGCTTTCTTT. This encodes CASSITQNTEAFF.

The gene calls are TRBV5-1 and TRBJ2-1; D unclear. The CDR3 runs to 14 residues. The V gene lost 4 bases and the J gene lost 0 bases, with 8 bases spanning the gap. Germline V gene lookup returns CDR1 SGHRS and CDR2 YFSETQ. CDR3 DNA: TGCGCCAGCAGCGTCGCTAACTCCTACAATGAGCAGTTCTTC. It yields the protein CASSVANSYNEQFF.

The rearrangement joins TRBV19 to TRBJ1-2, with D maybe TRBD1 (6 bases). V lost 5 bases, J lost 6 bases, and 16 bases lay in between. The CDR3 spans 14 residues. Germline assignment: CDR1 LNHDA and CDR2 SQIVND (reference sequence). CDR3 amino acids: CASSPGQPLDGYTF. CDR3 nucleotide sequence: TGTGCCAGTAGTCCCGGACAGCCCCTTGATGGCTACACCTTC.

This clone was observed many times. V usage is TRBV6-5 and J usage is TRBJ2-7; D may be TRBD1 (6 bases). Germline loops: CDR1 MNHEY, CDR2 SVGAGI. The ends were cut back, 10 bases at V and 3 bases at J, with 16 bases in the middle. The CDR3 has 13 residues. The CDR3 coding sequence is TGTGCCACGAGAGCTGGACAGTACTACGAGCAGTACTTC. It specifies CATRAGQYYEQYF.

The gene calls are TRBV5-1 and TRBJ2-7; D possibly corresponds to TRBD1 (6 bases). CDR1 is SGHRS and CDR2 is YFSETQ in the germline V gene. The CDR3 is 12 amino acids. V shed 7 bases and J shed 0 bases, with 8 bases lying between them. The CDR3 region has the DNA TGCGCCAGCTGGACAGACTCCTACGAGCAGTACTTC. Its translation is CASWTDSYEQYF.

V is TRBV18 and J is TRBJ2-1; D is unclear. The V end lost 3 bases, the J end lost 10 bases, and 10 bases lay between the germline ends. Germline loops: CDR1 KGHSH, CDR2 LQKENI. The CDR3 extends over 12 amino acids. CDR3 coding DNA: TGTGCCAGCTCACCCCCCCGTAGCGAGCAGTTCTTC. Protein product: CASSPPRSEQFF.

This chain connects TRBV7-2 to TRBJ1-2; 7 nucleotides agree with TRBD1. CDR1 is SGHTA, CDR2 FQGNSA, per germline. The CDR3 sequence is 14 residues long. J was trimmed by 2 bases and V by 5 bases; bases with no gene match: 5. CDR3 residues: CASSLDRFNYGYTF. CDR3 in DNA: TGTGCCAGCAGCCTGGACAGGTTCAACTATGGCTACACCTTC.

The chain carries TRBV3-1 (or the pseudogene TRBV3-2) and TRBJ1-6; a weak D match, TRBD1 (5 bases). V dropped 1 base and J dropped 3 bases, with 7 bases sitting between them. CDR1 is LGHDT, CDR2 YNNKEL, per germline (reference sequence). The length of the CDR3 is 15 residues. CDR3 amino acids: CASSQGGGYNSPLHF. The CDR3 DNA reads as TGTGCCAGCAGCCAAGGGGGGGGCTATAATTCACCCCTCCACTTT.

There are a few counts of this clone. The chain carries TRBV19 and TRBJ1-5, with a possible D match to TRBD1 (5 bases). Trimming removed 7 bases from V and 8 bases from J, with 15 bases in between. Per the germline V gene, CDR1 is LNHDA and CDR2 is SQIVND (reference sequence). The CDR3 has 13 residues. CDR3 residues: CASTGEGLEPQHF. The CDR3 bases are TGTGCCAGTACCGGGGAGGGGTTGGAGCCCCAGCATTTT.

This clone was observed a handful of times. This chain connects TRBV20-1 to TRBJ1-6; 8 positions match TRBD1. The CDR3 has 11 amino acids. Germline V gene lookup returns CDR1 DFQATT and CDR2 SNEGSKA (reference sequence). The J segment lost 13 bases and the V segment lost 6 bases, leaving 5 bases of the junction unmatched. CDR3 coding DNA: TGCAGTGCGGGGACAGGAATCCCCCTCCACTTT. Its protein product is CSAGTGIPLHF.